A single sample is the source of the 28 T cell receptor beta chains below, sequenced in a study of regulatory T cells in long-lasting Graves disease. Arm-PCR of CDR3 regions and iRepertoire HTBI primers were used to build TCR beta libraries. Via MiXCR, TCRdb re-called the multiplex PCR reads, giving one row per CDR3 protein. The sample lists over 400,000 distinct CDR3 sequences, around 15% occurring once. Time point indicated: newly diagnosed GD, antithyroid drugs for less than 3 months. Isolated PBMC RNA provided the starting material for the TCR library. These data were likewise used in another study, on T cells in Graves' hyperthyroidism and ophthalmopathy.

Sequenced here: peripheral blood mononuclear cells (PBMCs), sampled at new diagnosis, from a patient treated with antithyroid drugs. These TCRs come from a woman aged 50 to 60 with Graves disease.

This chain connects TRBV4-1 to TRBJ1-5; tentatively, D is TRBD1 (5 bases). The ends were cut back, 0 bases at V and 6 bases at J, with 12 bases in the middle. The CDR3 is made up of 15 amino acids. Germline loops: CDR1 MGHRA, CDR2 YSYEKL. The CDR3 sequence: CASSQDRDPVQPQHF. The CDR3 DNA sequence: TGCGCCAGCAGCCAAGATCGGGACCCCGTTCAGCCCCAGCATTTT.

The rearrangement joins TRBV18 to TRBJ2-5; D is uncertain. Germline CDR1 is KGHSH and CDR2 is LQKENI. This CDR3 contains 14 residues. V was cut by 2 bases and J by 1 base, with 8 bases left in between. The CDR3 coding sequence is TGTGCCAGCTCACCATCGGCCGGCCAAGAGACCCAGTACTTC. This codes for CASSPSAGQETQYF.

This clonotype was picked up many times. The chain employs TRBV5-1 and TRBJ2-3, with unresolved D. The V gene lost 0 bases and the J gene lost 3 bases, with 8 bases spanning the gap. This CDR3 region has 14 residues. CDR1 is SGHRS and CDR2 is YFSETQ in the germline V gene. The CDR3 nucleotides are TGCGCCAGCAGCTTGGGACCTGTTACAGATACGCAGTATTTT. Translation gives CASSLGPVTDTQYF. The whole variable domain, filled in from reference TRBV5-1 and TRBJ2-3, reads KAGVTQTPRYLIKTRGQQVTLSCSPISGHRSVSWYQQTPGQGLQFLFEYFSETQRNKGNFPGRFSGRQFSNSRSEMNVSTLELGDSALYLCASSLGPVTDTQYFGPGTRLTVL.

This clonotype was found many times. The CDR3 nucleotides are TGCGCCAGCAGCCAGGACCTTAATACGCAGTATTTT. This translates into CASSQDLNTQYF. The chain carries TRBV4-1 and TRBJ2-3; D not certain. This CDR3 is 12 amino acids long. The ends were cut back, 3 bases at V and 7 bases at J, with 8 bases in the middle. CDR1 and CDR2 from the germline V gene are MGHRA and YSYEKL.

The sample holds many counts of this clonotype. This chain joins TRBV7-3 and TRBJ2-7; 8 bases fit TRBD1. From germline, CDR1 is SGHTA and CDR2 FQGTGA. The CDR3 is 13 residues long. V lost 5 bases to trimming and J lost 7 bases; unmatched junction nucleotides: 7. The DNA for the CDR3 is TGTGCCAGCAGCCCAGGGGGCATCCCTGAGCAGTACTTC. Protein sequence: CASSPGGIPEQYF.

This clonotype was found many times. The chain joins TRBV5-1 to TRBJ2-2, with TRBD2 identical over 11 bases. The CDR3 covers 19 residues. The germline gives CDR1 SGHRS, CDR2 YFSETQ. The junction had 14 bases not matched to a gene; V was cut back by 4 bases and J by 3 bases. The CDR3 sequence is CASSLELVSGRADTGELFF. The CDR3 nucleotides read TGCGCCAGCAGCCTAGAATTGGTTAGCGGGAGGGCCGACACCGGGGAGCTGTTTTTT.

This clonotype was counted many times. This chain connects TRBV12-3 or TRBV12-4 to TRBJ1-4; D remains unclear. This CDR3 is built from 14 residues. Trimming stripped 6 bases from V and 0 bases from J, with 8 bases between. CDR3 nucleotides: TGTGCCAGCAGATCTCAAGCAACTAATGAAAAACTGTTTTTT. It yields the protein CASRSQATNEKLFF.

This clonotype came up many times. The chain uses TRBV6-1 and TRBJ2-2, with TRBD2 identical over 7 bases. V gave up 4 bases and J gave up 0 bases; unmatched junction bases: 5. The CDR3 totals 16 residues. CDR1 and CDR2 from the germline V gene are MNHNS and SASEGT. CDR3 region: CASSALAPANTGELFF. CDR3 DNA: TGTGCCAGCAGTGCACTAGCGCCCGCGAACACCGGGGAGCTGTTTTTT.

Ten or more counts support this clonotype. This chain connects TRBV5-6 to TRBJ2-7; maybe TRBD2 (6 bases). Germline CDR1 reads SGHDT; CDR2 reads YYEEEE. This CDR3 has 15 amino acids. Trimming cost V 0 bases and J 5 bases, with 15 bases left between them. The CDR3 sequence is CASSLVTTSPHEQYF. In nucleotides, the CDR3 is TGTGCCAGCAGCTTGGTGACAACTAGCCCCCACGAGCAGTACTTC.

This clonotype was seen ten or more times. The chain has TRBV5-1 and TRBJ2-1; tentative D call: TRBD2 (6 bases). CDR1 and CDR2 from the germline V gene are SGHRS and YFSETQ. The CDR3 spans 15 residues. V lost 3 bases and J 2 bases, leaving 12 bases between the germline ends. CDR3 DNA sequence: TGCGCCAGCAGCTCCGGGACTGGAACCTACAATGAGCAGTTCTTC. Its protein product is CASSSGTGTYNEQFF.

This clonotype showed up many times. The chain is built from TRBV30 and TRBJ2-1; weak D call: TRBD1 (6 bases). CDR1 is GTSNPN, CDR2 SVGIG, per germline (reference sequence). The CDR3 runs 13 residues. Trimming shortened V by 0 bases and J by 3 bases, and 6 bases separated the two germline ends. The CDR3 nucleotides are TGTGCCTGGAGTGTAGGGGGCTACAATGAGCAGTTCTTC. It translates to CAWSVGGYNEQFF.

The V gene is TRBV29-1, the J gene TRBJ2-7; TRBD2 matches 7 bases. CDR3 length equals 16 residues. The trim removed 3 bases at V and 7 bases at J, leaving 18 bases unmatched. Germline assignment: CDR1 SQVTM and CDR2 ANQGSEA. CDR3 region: CSVDSPSQGGVWEQYF. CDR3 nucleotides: TGCAGCGTTGACTCCCCCTCCCAGGGAGGGGTATGGGAGCAGTACTTC.

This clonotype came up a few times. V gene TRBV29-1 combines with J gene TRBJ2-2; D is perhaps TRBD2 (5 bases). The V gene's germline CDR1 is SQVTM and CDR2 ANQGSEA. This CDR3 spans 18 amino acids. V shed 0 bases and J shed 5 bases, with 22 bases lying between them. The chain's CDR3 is CSVEDNPGAASGTGELFF. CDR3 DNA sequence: TGCAGCGTTGAAGATAACCCGGGTGCGGCGTCGGGGACCGGGGAGCTGTTTTTT.

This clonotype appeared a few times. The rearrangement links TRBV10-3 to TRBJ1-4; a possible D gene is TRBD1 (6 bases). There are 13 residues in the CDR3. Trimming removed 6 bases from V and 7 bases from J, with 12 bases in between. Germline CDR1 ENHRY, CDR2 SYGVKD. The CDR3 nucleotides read TGTGCCATCAGACAGGGCGATAGTGAAAAACTGTTTTTT. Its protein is CAIRQGDSEKLFF.

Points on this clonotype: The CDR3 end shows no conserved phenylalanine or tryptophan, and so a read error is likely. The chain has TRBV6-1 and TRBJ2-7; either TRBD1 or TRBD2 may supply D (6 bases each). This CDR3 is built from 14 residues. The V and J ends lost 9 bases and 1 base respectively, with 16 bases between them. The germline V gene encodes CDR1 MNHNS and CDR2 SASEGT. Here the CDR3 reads CASTGLEGSYEQYS. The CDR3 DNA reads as TGTGCCAGTACAGGGCTGGAGGGATCCTACGAGCAGTACTCC.

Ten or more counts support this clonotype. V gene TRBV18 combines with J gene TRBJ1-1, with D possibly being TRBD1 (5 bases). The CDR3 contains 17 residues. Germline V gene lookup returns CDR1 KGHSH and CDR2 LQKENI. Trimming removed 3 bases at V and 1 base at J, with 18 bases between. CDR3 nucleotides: TGTGCCAGCTCACCCCTCGGGGGGTTCTCTGCGAACACTGAAGCTTTCTTT. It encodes CASSPLGGFSANTEAFF.

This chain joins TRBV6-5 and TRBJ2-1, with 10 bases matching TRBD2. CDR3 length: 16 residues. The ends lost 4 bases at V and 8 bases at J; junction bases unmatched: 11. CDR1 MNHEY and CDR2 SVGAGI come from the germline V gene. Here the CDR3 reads CASSSSLAGGRDEQFF. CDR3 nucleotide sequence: TGTGCCAGCAGTTCGTCATTAGCGGGAGGCCGCGATGAGCAGTTCTTC.

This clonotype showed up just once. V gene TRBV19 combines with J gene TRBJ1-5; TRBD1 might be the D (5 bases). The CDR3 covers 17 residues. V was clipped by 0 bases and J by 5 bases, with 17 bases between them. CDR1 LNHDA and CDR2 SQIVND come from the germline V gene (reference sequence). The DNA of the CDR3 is TGTGCCAGTAGTATAGAAAGCGCAGAACGGGGCGATCAGCCCCAGCATTTT. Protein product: CASSIESAERGDQPQHF.

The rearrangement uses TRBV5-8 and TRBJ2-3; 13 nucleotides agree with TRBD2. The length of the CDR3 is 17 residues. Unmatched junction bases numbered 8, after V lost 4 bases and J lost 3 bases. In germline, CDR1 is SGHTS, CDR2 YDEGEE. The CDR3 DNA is TGTGCCAGCAGCCCTGGACTAGCGGGAGAGGAGACAGATACGCAGTATTTT. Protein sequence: CASSPGLAGEETDTQYF.

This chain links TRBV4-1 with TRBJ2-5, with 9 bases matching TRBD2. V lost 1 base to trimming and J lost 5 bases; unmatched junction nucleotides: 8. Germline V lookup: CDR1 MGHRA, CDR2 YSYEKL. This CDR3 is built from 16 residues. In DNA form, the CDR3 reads TGCGCCAGCAGCCAAGCTTCCGGGACTAGCACTGAGACCCAGTACTTC. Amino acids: CASSQASGTSTETQYF.

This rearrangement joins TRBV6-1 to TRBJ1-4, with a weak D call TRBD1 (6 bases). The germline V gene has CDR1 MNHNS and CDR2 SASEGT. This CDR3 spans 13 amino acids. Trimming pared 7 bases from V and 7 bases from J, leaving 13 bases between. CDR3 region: CASKHRVGEKLFF. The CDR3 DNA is TGTGCCAGCAAGCACAGGGTCGGTGAAAAACTGTTTTTT.

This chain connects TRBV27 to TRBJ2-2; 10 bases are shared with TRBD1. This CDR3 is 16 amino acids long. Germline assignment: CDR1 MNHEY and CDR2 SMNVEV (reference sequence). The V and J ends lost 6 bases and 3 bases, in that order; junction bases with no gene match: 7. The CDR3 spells CASSEDRGVHTGELFF. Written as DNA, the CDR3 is TGTGCCAGCAGCGAGGACAGGGGGGTTCACACCGGGGAGCTGTTTTTT.

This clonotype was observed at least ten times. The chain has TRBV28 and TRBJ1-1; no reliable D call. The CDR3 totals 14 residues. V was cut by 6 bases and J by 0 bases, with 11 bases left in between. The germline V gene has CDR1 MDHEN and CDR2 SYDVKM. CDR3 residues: CASSLDGLNTEAFF. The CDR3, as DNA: TGTGCCAGCAGCTTGGACGGACTGAACACTGAAGCTTTCTTT.

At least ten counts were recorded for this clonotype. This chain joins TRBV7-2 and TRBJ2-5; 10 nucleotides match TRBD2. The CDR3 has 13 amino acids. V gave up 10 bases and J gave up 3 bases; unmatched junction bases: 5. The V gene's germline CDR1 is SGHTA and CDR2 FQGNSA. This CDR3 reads CATASGSKETQYF. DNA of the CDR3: TGTGCCACCGCTAGCGGGAGTAAAGAGACCCAGTACTTC.

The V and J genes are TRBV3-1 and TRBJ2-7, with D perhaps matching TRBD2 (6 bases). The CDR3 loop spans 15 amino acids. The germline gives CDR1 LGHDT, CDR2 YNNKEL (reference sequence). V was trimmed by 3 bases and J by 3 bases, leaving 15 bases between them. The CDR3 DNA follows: TGTGCCAGCAGCCAGGGGGGACTGAGGAACTACGAGCAGTACTTC. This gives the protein CASSQGGLRNYEQYF.

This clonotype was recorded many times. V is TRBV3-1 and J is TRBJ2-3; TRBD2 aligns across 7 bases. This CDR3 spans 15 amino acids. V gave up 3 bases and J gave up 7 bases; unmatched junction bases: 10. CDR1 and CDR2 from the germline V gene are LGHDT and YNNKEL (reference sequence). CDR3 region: CASSHDGDYTHTQYF. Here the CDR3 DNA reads TGTGCCAGCAGCCACGACGGGGACTACACGCATACGCAGTATTTT.

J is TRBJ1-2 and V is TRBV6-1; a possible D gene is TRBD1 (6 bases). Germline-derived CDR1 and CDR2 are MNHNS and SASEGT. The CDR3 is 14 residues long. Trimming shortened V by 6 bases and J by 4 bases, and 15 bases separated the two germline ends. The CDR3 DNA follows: TGTGCCAGCAGCCCTTACAGGGCCAGCTATGGCTACACCTTC. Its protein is CASSPYRASYGYTF.

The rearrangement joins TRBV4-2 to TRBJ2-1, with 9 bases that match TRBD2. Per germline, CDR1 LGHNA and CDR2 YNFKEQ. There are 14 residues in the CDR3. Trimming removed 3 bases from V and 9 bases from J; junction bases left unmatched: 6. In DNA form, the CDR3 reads TGTGCCAGCAGCCATAGCGGGAGAAACAGTGAGCAGTTCTTC. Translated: CASSHSGRNSEQFF.